Below, 30 T cell receptor beta chains from the same sample are listed, as sequenced in a study of T-cell reconstitution after alpha-beta-depleted transplantation in children. A TCRbeta library incorporating unique molecular identifiers was prepared. TCRdb independently ran MiXCR on the PCR reads; one entry per CDR3 protein. The profile covers 260,000 or so distinct CDR3 sequences, with more than 10% appearing a single time and 2.6% taken by the ten largest. Here the sequenced sample was PBMCs from the stem cell graft donor, taken from the stem cell graft. These receptor sequences come from a human donor who donated a stem cell graft to a child with acute lymphoblastic leukemia.

This clonotype appeared many times. The chain combines TRBV3-1 with TRBJ2-3, with unresolved D. The CDR3 totals 15 residues. V lost 0 bases to trimming and J lost 8 bases, with 15 bases between them. Per the germline V gene, CDR1 is LGHDT and CDR2 is YNNKEL (reference sequence). The CDR3 reads CASSQDLGAPGTQYF. DNA of the CDR3: TGTGCCAGCAGCCAAGATTTAGGAGCCCCGGGTACGCAGTATTTT.

This clonotype came up many times. This sequence joins TRBV27 and TRBJ2-1, with 10 bases lining up with TRBD2. CDR1 is MNHEY, CDR2 SMNVEV, per germline (reference sequence). Unmatched junction bases numbered 2, after V lost 3 bases and J lost 3 bases. CDR3 size: 15 residues. CDR3 coding DNA: TGTGCCAGCAGTTTTTCTAGCGGGGGCTACAATGAGCAGTTCTTC. Translating it yields CASSFSSGGYNEQFF.

Notes on this clonotype: A much larger clone is a single base away; this may be a read error. This sequence joins TRBV12-3 or TRBV12-4 and TRBJ2-7; D remains ambiguous. The V gene lost 7 bases and the J gene lost 10 bases, with 17 bases spanning the gap. This CDR3 has 12 amino acids. The CDR3 sequence: CASMRGNADQYF. CDR3 nucleotides: TGTGCCAGCATGCGCGGCAATGCCGACCAGTACTTC.

This clonotype was found many times. V gene TRBV5-1 combines with J gene TRBJ2-5; unclear D gene. Germline V gene lookup returns CDR1 SGHRS and CDR2 YFSETQ. This CDR3 region has 14 residues. V lost 0 bases to trimming and J lost 5 bases, with 11 bases between them. The CDR3 loop reads CASSLVSGVETQYF. CDR3 nucleotides: TGCGCCAGCAGCTTGGTCTCGGGTGTGGAGACCCAGTACTTC. The variable domain in full, with the rest retrieved from reference TRBV5-1 and TRBJ2-5, is KAGVTQTPRYLIKTRGQQVTLSCSPISGHRSVSWYQQTPGQGLQFLFEYFSETQRNKGNFPGRFSGRQFSNSRSEMNVSTLELGDSALYLCASSLVSGVETQYFGPGTRLLVL.

The chain is built from TRBV6-5 and TRBJ2-7; D is unclear. Trimming removed 0 bases from V and 0 bases from J, with 9 bases in between. The CDR3 has 15 amino acids. Looked up from germline, CDR1 is MNHEY and CDR2 is SVGAGI. CDR3 sequence (DNA): TGTGCCAGCAGTTACTCGGTTTCGGGCTCCTACGAGCAGTACTTC. Protein: CASSYSVSGSYEQYF.

This clonotype was picked up many times. V usage is TRBV10-3 and J usage is TRBJ2-1, with D perhaps matching TRBD1 (5 bases). V was clipped by 9 bases and J by 0 bases, with 12 bases between them. CDR1 is ENHRY, CDR2 SYGVKD, per germline. This CDR3 comprises 14 residues. CDR3 loop: CAIIRDSSYNEQFF. The CDR3 coding sequence is TGTGCCATTATCAGGGATTCCTCCTACAATGAGCAGTTCTTC.

The sample holds many counts of this clonotype. The J gene is TRBJ1-3, the V gene TRBV10-3; D remains unclear. V lost 3 bases, J lost 0 bases, and 9 bases lay in between. The CDR3 consists of 15 residues. Germline loops: CDR1 ENHRY, CDR2 SYGVKD. CDR3 protein: CAISDTGISGNTIYF. CDR3 nucleotide sequence: TGTGCCATCAGTGACACGGGGATCTCTGGAAACACCATATATTTT.

There are many counts of this clonotype. V gene TRBV7-8 combines with J gene TRBJ1-1; 8 nucleotides agree with TRBD1. V shed 1 base, J shed 0 bases, and the junction held 7 bases outside the gene matches. The germline CDR1 and CDR2 sequences are SGHVS and FQNEAQ. The CDR3 totals 17 residues. The CDR3 nucleotides read TGTGCCAGCAGCTTAGAGAGAGGACAGGGAATGAACACTGAAGCTTTCTTT. Translated, it gives CASSLERGQGMNTEAFF.

This clonotype was counted many times. This chain uses TRBV4-1 with TRBJ2-1, with 7 bases lining up with TRBD1. The CDR3 contains 16 residues. Germline-derived CDR1 and CDR2 are MGHRA and YSYEKL. Germline trimming cut 0 bases from V and 3 bases from J; bases unmatched to any gene: 5. The CDR3 DNA follows: TGCGCCAGCAGCCAAGATCGACAGGGCTACTACAATGAGCAGTTCTTC. Its protein product is CASSQDRQGYYNEQFF.

This clonotype was picked up many times. The V call is TRBV14, the J call TRBJ2-3; weak D call: TRBD1 (5 bases). Trimming took 2 bases from V and 2 from J, leaving 14 bases between them. Germline V lookup: CDR1 SGHDN, CDR2 FVKESK. CDR3 length: 16 amino acids. CDR3 loop: CASSQLGLNPTDTQYF. The CDR3 DNA sequence: TGTGCCAGCAGCCAACTGGGGCTAAATCCCACAGATACGCAGTATTTT.

The V call is TRBV12-3 or TRBV12-4, the J call TRBJ2-2; 8 bases match TRBD1. J gave up 4 bases and V 6 bases, and 4 bases lay outside the gene matches. The CDR3 covers 14 residues. CDR3 residues: CASRPTGGTGELFF. CDR3 nucleotides: TGTGCCAGCAGACCAACAGGGGGCACCGGGGAGCTGTTTTTT.

This clonotype was counted ten times or more. The chain carries TRBV29-1 and TRBJ2-1; D might be TRBD2 (6 bases). This CDR3 contains 14 residues. Trimming took 2 bases from V and 4 from J, leaving 12 bases between them. Germline V lookup: CDR1 SQVTM, CDR2 ANQGSEA. CDR3 DNA sequence: TGCAGCGTTGAACTCAGGGAGGCATACAATGAGCAGTTCTTC. Translated, it gives CSVELREAYNEQFF.

This clonotype was counted at least ten times. The rearrangement uses TRBV29-1 and TRBJ2-7; D perhaps matches TRBD2 (6 bases). The CDR3 covers 11 residues. V lost 6 bases to trimming and J lost 3 bases, with 9 bases between them. From germline, CDR1 is SQVTM and CDR2 ANQGSEA. The CDR3 here is CSVISGYEQYF. The CDR3 DNA reads as TGCAGCGTGATTAGCGGCTACGAGCAGTACTTC.

This clonotype was seen only a few times. A much larger clone is a single base away; this may be a read error. The rearrangement joins TRBV2 to TRBJ2-1, with D maybe TRBD1 (5 bases). Germline assignment: CDR1 SNHLY and CDR2 FYNNEI. The CDR3 is 15 residues long. The V end was cut by 6 bases, the J end by 0 bases, with 12 bases between. The DNA of the CDR3 is TGTGCCAGCAGACCGACAGAGAGCTCCTACAATGAGCAGTTCTTC. Translated: CASRPTESSYNEQFF.

This clonotype was found a few times. The V and J genes are TRBV10-3 and TRBJ2-1; 7 bases fit TRBD2. The germline CDR1 and CDR2 sequences are ENHRY and SYGVKD. This CDR3 is 16 amino acids long. The V and J ends lost 6 bases and 2 bases, in that order; junction bases with no gene match: 10. The CDR3 is CAISLTVSGTYNEQFF. CDR3 in DNA: TGTGCCATCAGCTTGACTGTGAGCGGGACCTACAATGAGCAGTTCTTC.

In its sample, this clonotype was seen many times. The V gene is TRBV29-1, the J gene TRBJ2-1, with a possible D match to TRBD1 (5 bases). The ends were cut back, 6 bases at V and 9 bases at J, with 9 bases in the middle. The CDR3 runs to 10 residues. The germline V gene has CDR1 SQVTM and CDR2 ANQGSEA. The CDR3 loop is CSVTQGEQFF. The CDR3 nucleotides are TGCAGCGTCACCCAGGGTGAGCAGTTCTTC.

This clonotype was counted at least ten times. This chain uses TRBV6-5 with TRBJ2-2; a weak D match, TRBD1 (5 bases). There are 15 residues in the CDR3. CDR1 is MNHEY, CDR2 SVGAGI, per germline. V was pared by 5 bases and J by 1 base, with 11 bases between. CDR3 bases: TGTGCCAGCAGTCCGCAGGGTCAGAACACCGGGGAGCTGTTTTTT. This encodes CASSPQGQNTGELFF.

This clonotype was picked up many times. The V and J genes are TRBV6-2 or TRBV6-3 and TRBJ2-5; 8 bases line up with TRBD2. V was clipped by 2 bases and J by 5 bases; unmatched bases: 7. CDR3 length: 15 residues. Germline V gene sequence: CDR1 MNHEY, CDR2 SVGEGT. CDR3 bases: TGTGCCAGCAGTTACCTGGGACTAGACGGTGAGACCCAGTACTTC. It encodes CASSYLGLDGETQYF.

In its sample, this clonotype was seen a few times. V gene TRBV30 combines with J gene TRBJ2-2; D not resolved. Trimming stripped 4 bases from V and 4 bases from J, with 10 bases between. The CDR3 length is 13 residues. In germline, CDR1 is GTSNPN, CDR2 SVGIG (reference sequence). For the CDR3, the DNA is TGTGCCTGGAATGTGGCTAGCACCGGGGAGCTGTTTTTT. The encoded protein is CAWNVASTGELFF.

The sample holds many counts of this clonotype. V gene TRBV11-2 combines with J gene TRBJ2-5, with D tentatively TRBD1 (6 bases). The V end was cut by 3 bases, the J end by 4 bases, with 9 bases between. The CDR3 consists of 13 residues. Germline values: CDR1 SGHAT, CDR2 FQNNGV. CDR3: CASSFQGTETQYF. The CDR3 DNA sequence: TGTGCCAGCAGCTTCCAGGGGACAGAGACCCAGTACTTC. Complete variable domain (other parts from reference TRBV11-2 and TRBJ2-5): EAGVAQSPRYKIIEKRQSVAFWCNPISGHATLYWYQQILGQGPKLLIQFQNNGVVDDSQLPKDRFSAERLKGVDSTLKIQPAKLEDSAVYLCASSFQGTETQYFGPGTRLLVL.

This clonotype was counted at least ten times. This chain uses TRBV5-1 with TRBJ2-3, with 11 bases lining up with TRBD1. With 2 bases clipped from V and 5 bases from J, the junction kept 4 bases outside the gene matches. Germline lookup yields CDR1 SGHRS and CDR2 YFSETQ. The CDR3 totals 15 residues. CDR3 amino acids: CASSLGQGAKDTQYF. CDR3 DNA sequence: TGCGCCAGCAGCTTAGGACAGGGGGCAAAAGATACGCAGTATTTT.

There are many counts of this clonotype. The chain has TRBV9 and TRBJ2-5; no definite D call. V gave up 0 bases and J gave up 2 bases, with 5 bases separating them. The CDR3 contains 13 residues. Germline V lookup: CDR1 SGDLS, CDR2 YYNGEE. The CDR3: CASSVAVQETQYF. In nucleotides, the CDR3 is TGTGCCAGCAGCGTAGCGGTACAAGAGACCCAGTACTTC.

Ten or more counts support this clonotype. This chain links TRBV11-2 with TRBJ2-3, with D possibly TRBD2 on 7 matching bases. The CDR3 runs to 18 residues. V dropped 1 base and J dropped 6 bases, with 23 bases sitting between them. Germline V gene lookup returns CDR1 SGHAT and CDR2 FQNNGV. The chain's CDR3 is CASSLGRRGGFWGDTQYF. CDR3 in DNA: TGTGCCAGCAGCTTAGGACGGCGCGGGGGCTTTTGGGGGGATACGCAGTATTTT.

This clonotype occurred many times. The V call is TRBV20-1, the J call TRBJ2-1; a weak D match, TRBD1 (5 bases). The CDR3 consists of 14 residues. CDR1 and CDR2 from the germline V gene are DFQATT and SNEGSKA (reference sequence). V gave up 8 bases and J gave up 6 bases, with 20 bases separating them. CDR3 in DNA: TGCAGTTCTTCTGGGGCAGGGCGATTCAATGAGCAGTTCTTC. It yields the protein CSSSGAGRFNEQFF.

In its sample, this clonotype was seen many times. This sequence joins TRBV20-1 and TRBJ2-5; TRBD1 is a possible D gene (8 bases). In germline, CDR1 is DFQATT, CDR2 SNEGSKA (reference sequence). This CDR3 is built from 15 residues. V was clipped by 5 bases and J by 5 bases, with 21 bases between them. Here the CDR3 reads CSAEDRGTSAETQYF. The CDR3 coding sequence is TGCAGTGCTGAAGACAGGGGAACTAGCGCGGAGACCCAGTACTTC.

The rearrangement joins TRBV18 to TRBJ2-3; 8 nucleotides match TRBD2. V lost 3 bases, J lost 2 bases, and 10 bases stayed unmatched. The germline V gene encodes CDR1 KGHSH and CDR2 LQKENI. The CDR3 has 17 residues. CDR3 in DNA: TGTGCCAGCTCACCTATAGGTAGCGGGGCGATCACAGATACGCAGTATTTT. Its protein is CASSPIGSGAITDTQYF.

This clonotype has just one count. The genes are TRBV20-1 and TRBJ2-3; D is perhaps TRBD1 (6 bases). CDR3 length equals 14 residues. Trimming stripped 6 bases from V and 4 bases from J, with 17 bases between. Germline V lookup: CDR1 DFQATT, CDR2 SNEGSKA (reference sequence). The CDR3 bases are TGCAGTGCGCTGTTTGGGGGCGGGTCAGATACGCAGTATTTT. Protein product: CSALFGGGSDTQYF.

This clonotype was counted once. This chain joins TRBV6-5 and TRBJ2-1, with D perhaps matching TRBD1 (5 bases). V was trimmed by 2 bases and J by 11 bases, leaving 16 bases between them. Germline-derived CDR1 and CDR2 are MNHEY and SVGAGI. The CDR3 is 14 amino acids. The CDR3 sequence: CASSYDSSGQKQFF. The CDR3 DNA is TGTGCCAGCAGTTACGACTCTTCAGGGCAGAAGCAGTTCTTC.

This clonotype appeared many times. The genes are TRBV29-1 and TRBJ2-1; D is unresolved. Looked up from germline, CDR1 is SQVTM and CDR2 is ANQGSEA. V lost 0 bases and J lost 8, with 5 bases in between. The CDR3 sequence is 11 residues long. The CDR3 DNA follows: TGCAGCGTTGAAGAACACTATGAGCAGTTCTTC. This translates into CSVEEHYEQFF.

This clonotype was seen repeatedly, ten times or more. The V and J genes are TRBV3-1 and TRBJ1-2, with TRBD1 identical over 8 bases. With 4 bases clipped from V and 4 bases from J, the junction kept 5 bases outside the gene matches. The CDR3 has 14 residues. Germline V gene data show CDR1 as LGHDT and CDR2 as YNNKEL (reference sequence). This chain's CDR3 is CASSPRQGSYGYTF. The CDR3 region has the DNA TGTGCCAGCAGCCCGCGACAGGGGAGCTATGGCTACACCTTC. Full variable domain (rest looked up from reference TRBV3-1 and TRBJ1-2): DTAVSQTPKYLVTQMGNDKSIKCEQNLGHDTMYWYKQDSKKFLKIMFSYNNKELIINETVPNRFSPKSPDKAHLNLHINSLELGDSAVYFCASSPRQGSYGYTFGSGTRLTVV.